The clone carrying this T cell receptor beta chain was seen only once. Antigen: not known. The data originate from a study of cytomegalovirus exposure and HLA in healthy donors. Germline V lookup: CDR1 SGHTA, CDR2 FQGNSA. The junction had 2 bases not matched to a gene; V was cut back by 5 bases and J by 3 bases. This CDR3 is built from 15 residues. Primers included in the PCR were 60 Vbeta and 13 Jbeta primers. TCRdb keeps only in-frame clones here, not all; method: immunoSEQ multiplex PCR. Of around 140,000 clones in the sample, over 80% were seen once. Study outcomes and limitations: Versus the roughly 670-donor mean, an Asian-associated ancestry cluster reportedly showed fewer N-insertions in a later analysis. The classifier reportedly diagnosed cytomegalovirus status with high sensitivity and specificity.

The V and J genes are TRBV7-2 and TRBJ2-2, with TRBD2 identical over 11 bases. Material for sequencing was PBMCs. This TCR derives from a man in his forties or fifties in good health and CMV-seronegative. In DNA, the CDR3 is TGTGCCAGCAGCCTTAGCGGGGGGGACACCGGGGAGCTGTTTTTT. This gives the protein CASSLSGGDTGELFF. Together with reference TRBV7-2 and TRBJ2-2, the CDR3 gives the full variable domain: GAGVSQSPSNKVTEKGKDVELRCDPISGHTALYWYRQSLGQGLEFLIYFQGNSAPDKSGLPSDRFSAERTGGSVSTLTIQRTQQEDSAVYLCASSLSGGDTGELFFGEGSRLTVL.